The clone carrying this T cell receptor (beta chain) was seen just once. These data are taken from a study of blood T cell repertoires in COVID-19. On the study more broadly: The study drew acute and convalescent COVID-19 samples from the United States, Italy and Spain. Sources were T cells, B-cell-depleted T cells, or PBMCs; the material itself was cDNA or gDNA.

As processed by the authors: Quantification of nucleated cells was approximated via reference gene primer amplification. Using immunoSEQ multiplex PCR, the repertoire was profiled, and TCRdb retains in-frame clones only, with some absent. For V, J and clone size, that table is used; D and trimming come from the DNA. The profile shows about 58,000 clones, about 78% of them singletons. Unmatched junction bases numbered 7, after V lost 2 bases and J lost 4 bases. Per germline, CDR1 SGHTA and CDR2 FQGNSA. This CDR3 is built from 15 residues. The chain couples TRBV7-2 to TRBJ1-2; 7 bases are a match to TRBD1. Specimen: peripheral blood. The clonotype was recovered from a human donor in a cohort sampled during active COVID-19. Here the CDR3 DNA reads TGTGCCAGCAGCTTAACCCCGCCAGGGGGCTATGGCTACACCTTC. Encoded protein: CASSLTPPGGYGYTF.